A single sample gave rise to the 21 T cell receptor beta chains below, sequenced in a study of cytomegalovirus exposure and HLA in healthy donors. PCR was performed using 60 Vbeta and 13 Jbeta primers. Generated by immunoSEQ multiplex PCR, the TCRdb table keeps only in-frame clones and is missing some. Of 90,000 to 100,000 clones listed, approximately 78% are singletons. Material for sequencing was PBMCs. The receptors come from a man aged 35-49 years in good health and CMV-seronegative.

This chain links TRBV5-8 with TRBJ2-5, with a possible D match to TRBD1 (5 bases). CDR3 length equals 11 residues. Germline CDR1 and CDR2: SGHTS and YDEGEE. Trimming removed 4 bases at V and 7 bases at J, with 8 bases between. CDR3 DNA: TGTGCCAGCAGCCCGCAGGGGACCCAGTACTTC. Protein sequence: CASSPQGTQYF.

V gene TRBV7-2 combines with J gene TRBJ1-5, with a weak D call TRBD1 (5 bases). There are 16 residues in the CDR3. Germline V gives CDR1 SGHTA, CDR2 FQGNSA. Trimming pared 5 bases from V and 1 base from J, leaving 15 bases between. This CDR3 reads CASSPFLAGSNQPQHF. DNA for the CDR3: TGTGCCAGCAGCCCCTTTCTTGCAGGGAGCAATCAGCCCCAGCATTTT.

The chain is built from TRBV6-5 and TRBJ2-7; 9 bases fit TRBD2. CDR1 is MNHEY, CDR2 SVGAGI, per germline. J was trimmed by 4 bases and V by 7 bases; bases with no gene match: 8. The CDR3 length is 14 residues. The CDR3 loop reads CASTSAGGSYEQYF. The CDR3 region has the DNA TGTGCCAGCACCTCAGCGGGGGGTAGTTACGAGCAGTACTTC.

As for this clone: One end of the junction fails to match germline, which may point to a read error. The V call is TRBV7-2, the J call TRBJ1-6, with D unclear. Germline V lookup: CDR1 SGHTA, CDR2 FQGNSA. This CDR3 has 16 amino acids. The CDR3 DNA follows: TGTGCCAGCAGCTTAAGCGGAATTGGTTGGAATTCACCCCCCCACTTT. Its translation: CASSLSGIGWNSPPHF.

The chain has TRBV7-2 and TRBJ2-2; a possible D gene is TRBD1 (7 bases). Germline values: CDR1 SGHTA, CDR2 FQGNSA. The CDR3 sequence is 15 residues long. The germline V and J ends were trimmed by 5 bases and 4 bases, with 14 bases remaining between them. CDR3 protein: CASSASQGGTGELFF. CDR3 sequence (DNA): TGTGCCAGCAGCGCCAGTCAGGGGGGCACCGGGGAGCTGTTTTTT.

Here the CDR3 DNA reads TGTGCCAGCAGCCGACCTATTACAGGGTTTGGAGAAGAGACCCAGTACTTC. Its translation: CASSRPITGFGEETQYF. The rearrangement links TRBV7-9 to TRBJ2-5; possible D gene TRBD1, 6 bases. Germline CDR1 is SEHNR and CDR2 is FQNEAQ (reference sequence). Deletions cut 5 bases from V and 3 bases from J, with 22 bases between. The CDR3 runs to 17 residues.

This rearrangement joins TRBV27 to TRBJ2-5, with 8 bases identical to TRBD1. The J call is doubtful: the DNA matches TRBJ2-7 better. Germline V CDR1 and CDR2: MNHEY, SMNVEV (reference sequence). There are 18 residues in the CDR3. CDR3 loop: CASSLLVGSGQERDEQYF. The DNA for the CDR3 is TGTGCCAGCAGTTTATTAGTCGGATCGGGACAGGAAAGAGACGAGCAGTACTTC.

V usage is TRBV7-3 and J usage is TRBJ1-4; 9 positions agree with TRBD1. The trim removed 2 bases at V and 1 base at J, leaving 11 bases unmatched. The CDR3 is 19 amino acids. Germline CDR1 SGHTA, CDR2 FQGTGA. CDR3 DNA sequence: TGTGCCAGCAGCTTAGGCTCACTGGACAGGGGCAAAACTAATGAAAAACTGTTTTTT. Translated, it gives CASSLGSLDRGKTNEKLFF.

The genes are TRBV11-1 and TRBJ2-3; D unclear. There are 12 residues in the CDR3. The germline gives CDR1 SGHAT, CDR2 FQDESV (reference sequence). V was pared by 5 bases and J by 4 bases, with 7 bases between. CDR3 nucleotide sequence: TGTGCCAGCAGCCACGAGTCAGATACGCAGTATTTT. Amino acids: CASSHESDTQYF.

V gene TRBV15 combines with J gene TRBJ1-1; D is perhaps TRBD1 (5 bases). With 0 bases removed from V and 11 bases from J, the gap between germline ends came to 10 bases. This CDR3 has 12 residues. Germline V gives CDR1 LNHNV, CDR2 YYDKDF (reference sequence). The CDR3 nucleotides read TGTGCCACCAGCAGAGAGGCAGGGCCCGCTTTCTTT. Protein: CATSREAGPAFF.

The chain couples TRBV11-2 to TRBJ1-1; TRBD1 aligns across 7 bases. This CDR3 contains 13 residues. J lost 3 bases, V lost 7 bases, and 5 bases had no gene match. Per the germline V gene, CDR1 is SGHAT and CDR2 is FQNNGV. CDR3 coding DNA: TGTGCCAGCACCCTTACAGGGGACACTGAAGCTTTCTTT. This sequence encodes CASTLTGDTEAFF.

V is TRBV19 and J is TRBJ1-1; TRBD1 aligns across 7 bases. V gave up 3 bases and J gave up 10 bases; unmatched junction bases: 14. The CDR3 sequence is 15 residues long. Germline CDR1 and CDR2: LNHDA and SQIVND (reference sequence). The CDR3 DNA is TGTGCCAGTAGTATCGCGAGTAAAGGGGCAGGGGGAGCTTTCTTT. Protein sequence: CASSIASKGAGGAFF.

V is TRBV29-1 and J is TRBJ1-2; TRBD1 matches at 8 bases. V was pared by 6 bases and J by 8 bases, with 17 bases of the junction left unmatched. The CDR3 loop spans 15 amino acids. CDR1 SQVTM and CDR2 ANQGSEA come from the germline V gene. In DNA, the CDR3 is TGCAGCGTGGGAACGCCCCACAGGGGGGCCCTGGGCTACACCTTC. This encodes CSVGTPHRGALGYTF.

This chain connects TRBV4-1 to TRBJ2-5; D remains unclear. The J call could be wrong; TRBJ2-7 is a better fit for the DNA end. Germline V gene sequence: CDR1 MGHRA, CDR2 YSYEKL. The CDR3 has 14 amino acids. CDR3 amino acids: CASSLLGGTYEQYF. CDR3 in DNA: TGCGCCAGCAGCCTCCTTGGCGGTACCTACGAGCAGTACTTC.

This clone has a handful of counts. This chain joins TRBV29-1 and TRBJ2-2, with D possibly TRBD1 on 5 matching bases. The CDR3 runs 12 residues. Per germline, CDR1 SQVTM and CDR2 ANQGSEA. V lost 7 bases, J lost 3 bases, and 9 bases lay in between. The CDR3 loop is CSGQTDTGELFF. The CDR3 region has the DNA TGCAGCGGCCAGACAGACACCGGGGAGCTGTTTTTT.

This rearrangement joins TRBV27 to TRBJ2-3; D is ambiguous. Trimming removed 6 bases at V and 4 bases at J, with 11 bases between. The CDR3 has 13 residues. CDR1 and CDR2 from the germline V gene are MNHEY and SMNVEV (reference sequence). CDR3 region: CASSFFFSDTQYF. The CDR3 coding sequence is TGTGCCAGCAGCTTTTTCTTCTCAGATACGCAGTATTTT.

The chain recombines TRBV5-4 with TRBJ2-1; possibly TRBD1 for D (6 bases). The CDR3 totals 15 residues. Germline CDR1 SGHNT, CDR2 YYREEE (reference sequence). The V and J ends lost 4 bases and 0 bases respectively, with 11 bases between them. The CDR3, as DNA: TGTGCCAGCAGCAAACAGGGTGGCTCCTACAATGAGCAGTTCTTC. Encoded protein: CASSKQGGSYNEQFF.

V is TRBV5-6 and J is TRBJ2-6, with D perhaps matching TRBD1 (5 bases). Looked up from germline, CDR1 is SGHDT and CDR2 is YYEEEE. The CDR3 extends over 17 amino acids. V was trimmed by 2 bases and J by 0 bases, leaving 12 bases between them. The CDR3 DNA reads TGTGCCAGCAGCTTCGGACATCTATTCTCTGGGGCCAACGTCCTGACTTTC. Protein: CASSFGHLFSGANVLTF.

The genes are TRBV7-9 and TRBJ2-1; TRBD2 agrees at 15 bases. The CDR3 covers 19 residues. After removal of 5 bases from V and 6 bases from J, the junction contained 14 bases not matched to a gene. Looked up from germline, CDR1 is SEHNR and CDR2 is FQNEAQ (reference sequence). Here the CDR3 reads CASSRGTSGGFVLINEQFF. The CDR3 DNA sequence: TGTGCCAGCAGCCGCGGGACTAGCGGGGGGTTCGTGCTGATCAATGAGCAGTTCTTC.

The chain carries TRBV27 and TRBJ1-2, with D perhaps matching TRBD1 (5 bases). Trimming removed 2 bases from V and 6 bases from J, with 16 bases in between. Germline CDR1 MNHEY, CDR2 SMNVEV (reference sequence). The CDR3 length is 15 residues. CDR3 in DNA: TGTGCCAGCAGTTTACGGCCAGGGCTTGTCGATGGCTACACCTTC. Translation gives CASSLRPGLVDGYTF.

Of note for this clone: Other nucleotide sequences in the sample specify the same CDR3. This sequence joins TRBV7-2 and TRBJ1-1; D ambiguous. The CDR3 covers 13 residues. V gave up 2 bases and J gave up 1 base, with 5 bases separating them. CDR1 is SGHTA and CDR2 is FQGNSA in the germline V gene. The CDR3 bases are TGTGCCAGCAGCTTATCGGGGAACACTGAAGCTTTCTTT. Its translation: CASSLSGNTEAFF.